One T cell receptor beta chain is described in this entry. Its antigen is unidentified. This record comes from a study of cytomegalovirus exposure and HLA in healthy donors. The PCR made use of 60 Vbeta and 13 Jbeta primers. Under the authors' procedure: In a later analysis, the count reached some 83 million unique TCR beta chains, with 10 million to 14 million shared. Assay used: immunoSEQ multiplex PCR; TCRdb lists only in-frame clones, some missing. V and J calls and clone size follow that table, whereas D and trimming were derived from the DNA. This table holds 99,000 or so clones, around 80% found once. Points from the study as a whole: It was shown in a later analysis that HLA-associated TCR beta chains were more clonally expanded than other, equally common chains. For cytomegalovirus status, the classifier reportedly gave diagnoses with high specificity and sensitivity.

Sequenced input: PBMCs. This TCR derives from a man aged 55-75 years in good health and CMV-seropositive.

CDR3 sequence: CASRGRGSGANVLTF. In DNA form, the CDR3 reads TGTGCCAGCAGGGGGAGGGGTTCTGGGGCCAACGTCCTGACTTTC. The chain joins TRBV5-6 to TRBJ2-6; 7 bases agree with TRBD2. J lost 1 base, V lost 5 bases, and 3 bases had no gene match. The CDR3 runs 15 residues. Per the germline V gene, CDR1 is SGHDT and CDR2 is YYEEEE. Filled out from reference TRBV5-6 and TRBJ2-6, the complete variable domain reads DAGVTQSPTHLIKTRGQQVTLRCSPKSGHDTVSWYQQALGQGPQFIFQYYEEEERQRGNFPDRFSGHQFPNYSSELNVNALLLGDSALYLCASRGRGSGANVLTFGAGSRLTVL.